This T cell receptor beta chain was identified during a study of blood T cell repertoires in COVID-19. Study-level background: Some COVID-19 samples were acute and others convalescent; all came from the United States, Italy and Spain. PBMCs, B-cell-depleted T cells, or T cells provided the cDNA or gDNA that made up the material.

As processed by the authors: Using reference gene primer amplification, nucleated cell counts were estimated. Measured with immunoSEQ multiplex PCR; TCRdb has only the in-frame clones, and not every one. V and J calls and clone size come straight from that table; D and trimming were deduced from the DNA. The profile shows around 67,000 clones, approximately 82% of them singletons. The trim removed 1 base at V and 3 bases at J, leaving 6 bases unmatched. The germline V gene encodes CDR1 SGHNT and CDR2 YENEEA. This CDR3 comprises 17 residues. The sequenced material came from peripheral blood. This rearrangement joins TRBV11-3 to TRBJ2-2; 9 bases map to TRBD1. The origin of this receptor is a man aged 80 or over with active COVID-19. CDR3 protein: CASSLGYDRGDTGELFF. The DNA for the CDR3 is TGTGCCAGCAGCTTAGGTTACGACAGGGGGGACACCGGGGAGCTGTTTTTT.